This T cell receptor delta chain was sequenced during a study of Vδ1+ human thymocytes. Extracted RNA was reverse transcribed into cDNA. Multiplex PCR used pooled V-gene forward primers and a constant-region reverse primer to amplify CDR3s. TCRdb made new clone calls on the multiplex PCR reads using CATT. The sample holds about 75,000 delta-chain clones, approximately 37% seen once. Overall study findings and caveats: Unlike peripheral blood Vdelta1+ controls, thymic delta-chain sequences included 15% to 25% Vdelta2 and few Vdelta3. Unexpected Vdelta2 sequences could cause misinterpretation of bulk repertoire data. Highly polyclonal TRG and TRD repertoires with Gaussian CDR3 length distributions appeared in thymus.

This clone was observed a handful of times. Its antigen is undetermined. Looked up from germline, CDR1 is TSWWSYY and CDR2 is QGS. CDR3 size: 17 residues. V dropped 2 bases and J dropped 4; count of bases not matched to a gene: 9. Thymocytes were sorted as CD3+ TCRVdelta1+ TCRVdelta2- after alphabeta T cell depletion. Sorted Vdelta1+ thymocytes were about 97% to 99.6% pure. The receptor's source is a boy under two years old who had congenital heart surgery. The genes are TRDV1 and TRDJ1; 11 nucleotides agree with TRDD3. The sequencing sample was made of Vdelta1+ gamma-delta thymocytes from the thymus. Subset given: FACS-sorted CD3+ TCRalphabeta- TCRVdelta1+ TCRVdelta2- thymocytes. The CDR3 is CALGEFAGGYHHDKLIF. The CDR3 DNA follows: TGTGCTCTTGGGGAATTCGCTGGGGGATACCATCACGATAAACTCATCTTT.